The clone carrying this T cell receptor (beta chain) was seen at least ten times. This entry belongs to a study of blood T cell repertoires in COVID-19. CDR1 and CDR2 (germline): SGHRS, YFSETQ. The CDR3 consists of 16 residues. J was trimmed by 5 bases and V by 0 bases; bases with no gene match: 8. TCRdb keeps only in-frame clones here, not all; method: immunoSEQ multiplex PCR. The sample contains 180,000 or so clones, 65% to 90% of which appear only once. The chain couples TRBV5-1 to TRBJ2-7; 10 bases are a match to TRBD2. The sample consisted of PBMCs or T cells enriched from blood (not recorded which). The receptor was isolated from a man aged 45 to 65 who had recovered from COVID-19. The chain's CDR3 is CASSLGSSGGGDEQYF. CDR3 bases: TGCGCCAGCAGCTTGGGATCTAGCGGGGGCGGCGACGAGCAGTACTTC. The variable domain in full, with the rest retrieved from reference TRBV5-1 and TRBJ2-7, is KAGVTQTPRYLIKTRGQQVTLSCSPISGHRSVSWYQQTPGQGLQFLFEYFSETQRNKGNFPGRFSGRQFSNSRSEMNVSTLELGDSALYLCASSLGSSGGGDEQYFGPGTRLTVT.